This TCR beta chain is drawn from a study of blood T cell repertoires in COVID-19. For the study at large: There were acute and convalescent COVID-19 samples, and they came from the United States, Italy and Spain. T cells, B-cell-depleted T cells, or PBMCs supplied cDNA or gDNA.

In the authors' methods: For nucleated cells, counts were estimated from reference gene primer amplification. TCRdb's table, derived via immunoSEQ multiplex PCR, lists solely in-frame clones and lacks some. Clone size and the V and J calls come from that table; the DNA yielded D and trimming. The sample shows a few hundred thousand clones, about 84% of them seen only once. CDR3 length: 17 amino acids. The V gene lost 3 bases and the J gene lost 1 base, with 18 bases spanning the gap. Germline V gene data show CDR1 as MNHEY and CDR2 as SMNVEV (reference sequence). This clone was seen once. The receptor was isolated from a man older than 75 with acute or convalescent COVID-19. The source material was peripheral blood. This rearrangement joins TRBV27 to TRBJ1-1; D is unresolved. This CDR3 reads CASSFKSGSTQNTEAFF. The CDR3 DNA sequence: TGTGCCAGCAGTTTTAAATCAGGATCCACACAGAACACTGAAGCTTTCTTT.